The sample holds a few counts of the clone carrying this T cell receptor beta chain. Its antigen is not identified. Sequencing used immunoSEQ multiplex PCR; TCRdb keeps in-frame clones, though not all of them. The sample shows 140,000 to 150,000 clones, 90% to 95% of them seen only once. The source of the sample is a study of T cell responses to AZD1222 COVID-19 vaccine. Study findings and constraints: No day 14 peak samples; only post-peak repertoires were characterized. Vaccine-associated CD4 TCRs ranged over spike, dominating at 160-218 and 743-854.

Sample: peripheral blood, taken after recovery from COVID-19. This receptor was obtained from an adult who had recovered from COVID-19.

CDR3 nucleotides: TGTGCCAGCAGCTTGGGACTAGCGGCAAGCACAGATACGCAGTATTTT. It is translated as CASSLGLAASTDTQYF. The V gene is TRBV5-4, the J gene TRBJ2-3; 9 positions match TRBD2. Germline V gene data show CDR1 as SGHNT and CDR2 as YYREEE (reference sequence). The CDR3 has 16 amino acids. After removal of 0 bases from V and 0 bases from J, the junction contained 2 bases not matched to a gene.